These 10 T cell receptor beta chains were all obtained from the same sample, sequenced in a study of CD8+ T cells in alopecia areata. TCR sequencing used cDNA made by reverse transcription of extracted RNA. Here immunoSEQ multiplex PCR was the method, and the copy in TCRdb shows in-frame clones only, minus some. The sample contains roughly 120,000 clones, 55% to 70% of which appear only once. Input material: CD4+ T cells sorted from blood. The receptors were gathered from a human donor in good health.

This clone has more than one count but fewer than ten. The chain couples TRBV6-5 to TRBJ2-1; 8 nucleotides match TRBD2. The germline V gene encodes CDR1 MNHEY and CDR2 SVGAGI. This CDR3 is built from 15 residues. Trimming at V came to 7 bases and at J to 4 bases, leaving 9 bases not matched to a gene. The CDR3 sequence is CASTDSGGRYNEQFF. CDR3 nucleotide sequence: TGTGCCAGCACCGACAGCGGGGGCCGATACAATGAGCAGTTCTTC.

The count of this clone is one. The rearrangement uses TRBV30 and TRBJ2-5; TRBD1 aligns across 8 bases. The CDR3 covers 13 residues. The V gene's germline CDR1 is GTSNPN and CDR2 SVGIG (reference sequence). With 2 bases clipped from V and 2 bases from J, the junction kept 1 base outside the gene matches. As DNA, the CDR3 is TGTGCCTGGAGTCGGGACAGGCAAGAGACCCAGTACTTC. Translated, it gives CAWSRDRQETQYF.

CDR3 residues: CSVAGTGKQETQYF. The DNA for the CDR3 is TGCAGCGTCGCCGGGACAGGGAAACAAGAGACCCAGTACTTC. The chain couples TRBV29-1 to TRBJ2-5, with 9 bases aligning to TRBD1. Germline CDR1 and CDR2: SQVTM and ANQGSEA. The J segment lost 2 bases and the V segment lost 6 bases, leaving 7 bases of the junction unmatched. This CDR3 has 14 residues.

The chain uses TRBV30 and TRBJ1-6; D might be TRBD1 (6 bases). This CDR3 contains 13 residues. Trimming pared 8 bases from V and 7 bases from J, leaving 15 bases between. Germline loops: CDR1 GTSNPN, CDR2 SVGIG (reference sequence). This chain's CDR3 is CAGYRDYNSPLHF. DNA of the CDR3: TGTGCCGGATACAGGGACTACAATTCACCCCTCCACTTT.

The rearrangement links TRBV25-1 to TRBJ2-3; the D is unclear. V shed 5 bases and J shed 4 bases, with 7 bases lying between them. From germline, CDR1 is MGHDK and CDR2 SYGVNS. CDR3 length: 12 residues. CDR3 sequence: CASSQTSDTQYF. CDR3 DNA: TGTGCCAGCAGTCAGACTTCAGATACGCAGTATTTT.

The gene calls are TRBV11-2 and TRBJ2-7; 7 bases are a match to TRBD2. Germline V gene data show CDR1 as SGHAT and CDR2 as FQNNGV. J gave up 3 bases and V 5 bases, and 10 bases lay outside the gene matches. CDR3 size: 15 residues. The CDR3 protein is CASSPQGGGSYEQYF. The CDR3 DNA sequence: TGTGCCAGCAGCCCCCAGGGAGGCGGGAGCTACGAGCAGTACTTC.

The chain uses TRBV5-1 and TRBJ1-5; tentatively, D is TRBD1 (6 bases). The germline V gene has CDR1 SGHRS and CDR2 YFSETQ. CDR3 length equals 13 residues. V lost 9 bases to trimming and J lost 4 bases, with 14 bases between them. CDR3 nucleotide sequence: TGCGCCATCCTCGGCAGGGGTAATCAGCCCCAGCATTTT. It codes for CAILGRGNQPQHF. The full variable domain, with the rest looked up from reference TRBV5-1 and TRBJ1-5, is KAGVTQTPRYLIKTRGQQVTLSCSPISGHRSVSWYQQTPGQGLQFLFEYFSETQRNKGNFPGRFSGRQFSNSRSEMNVSTLELGDSALYLCAILGRGNQPQHFGDGTRLSIL.

This clone was observed a handful of times. This chain uses TRBV6-1 with TRBJ2-7, with D tentatively TRBD1 or TRBD2 (5 bases each). The CDR3 length is 15 residues. Trimming stripped 1 base from V and 0 bases from J, with 10 bases between. Germline loops: CDR1 MNHNS, CDR2 SASEGT. The CDR3 sequence: CASSEGDGGSYEQYF. The CDR3 nucleotides are TGTGCCAGCAGTGAAGGGGATGGGGGCTCCTACGAGCAGTACTTC.

The V and J genes are TRBV6-1 and TRBJ2-2; D perhaps matches TRBD1 (5 bases). Trimming stripped 6 bases from V and 5 bases from J, with 10 bases between. The CDR3 is 13 residues long. Germline CDR1 is MNHNS and CDR2 is SASEGT. The CDR3 spells CASRATGTGELFF. The CDR3 coding sequence is TGTGCCAGCAGGGCAACAGGTACCGGGGAGCTGTTTTTT.

The gene calls are TRBV7-9 and TRBJ2-3; D possibly corresponds to TRBD2 (5 bases). In germline, CDR1 is SEHNR, CDR2 FQNEAQ (reference sequence). The CDR3 is 13 residues long. Trimming removed 5 bases at V and 0 bases at J, with 6 bases between. The CDR3 reads CASSGGSTDTQYF. The CDR3 DNA reads as TGTGCCAGCAGCGGAGGCAGCACAGATACGCAGTATTTT.